This passage covers 16 T cell receptor beta chains from one sample sequenced in a study of shared clonotypes between healthy human individuals. The data were produced by immunoSEQ multiplex PCR, yet TCRdb's version contains in-frame clones alone and is incomplete. The data hold about 500,000 clones, with roughly three quarters observed a single time. The specimen was PBMCs. These receptor sequences come from a woman aged 40-49 years in good health. Some clones in this sample may be carry-over from other donors' samples.

This clone has only one observation. The chain couples TRBV9 to TRBJ2-7, with 10 bases aligning to TRBD2. Germline assignment: CDR1 SGDLS and CDR2 YYNGEE. This CDR3 has 16 residues. Trimming cost V 4 bases and J 0 bases; bases outside gene matches: 7. This CDR3 is CASSPRLAGSSYEQYF. DNA for the CDR3: TGTGCCAGCAGCCCCCGACTAGCGGGTAGCTCCTACGAGCAGTACTTC. The full variable domain, completed using reference TRBV9 and TRBJ2-7, is DSGVTQTPKHLITATGQRVTLRCSPRSGDLSVYWYQQSLDQGLQFLIQYYNGEERAKGNILERFSAQQFPDLHSELNLSSLELGDSALYFCASSPRLAGSSYEQYFGPGTRLTVT.

The J gene is TRBJ2-1, the V gene TRBV28; the D is unclear. CDR3 length equals 11 residues. Between the trimmed V and J ends, which lost 3 bases and 10 bases, there was a span of 7 bases. The germline V gene encodes CDR1 MDHEN and CDR2 SYDVKM. The CDR3 DNA sequence: TGTGCCAGCAGTTTTACCTGGGAGCAGTTCTTC. This encodes CASSFTWEQFF.

Comment on this clone: The same CDR3 can be traced to other DNA sequences in this sample. The chain employs TRBV29-1 and TRBJ1-1; D gene ambiguous. The germline CDR1 and CDR2 sequences are SQVTM and ANQGSEA. The CDR3 has 8 amino acids. The V and J ends lost 7 bases and 8 bases respectively, with 5 bases between them. CDR3 coding DNA: TGCAGCGCCCCCGAAGCTTTCTTT. This gives the protein CSAPEAFF.

This clone was detected many times. The rearrangement joins TRBV5-1 to TRBJ2-5; 8 bases line up with TRBD2. The J segment lost 2 bases and the V segment lost 0 bases, leaving 3 bases of the junction unmatched. CDR1 and CDR2 from the germline V gene are SGHRS and YFSETQ. The CDR3 totals 15 residues. CDR3 residues: CASSLDGGGQETQYF. CDR3 DNA sequence: TGCGCCAGCAGCTTGGACGGGGGGGGTCAAGAGACCCAGTACTTC.

The CDR3 loop is CASAAGTQETQYF. CDR3 bases: TGTGCCAGCGCCGCCGGAACTCAAGAGACCCAGTACTTC. J is TRBJ2-5 and V is TRBV18, with D uncertain. Trimming left V 8 bases short and J 2 bases short, with 12 bases between. CDR1 and CDR2 from the germline V gene are KGHSH and LQKENI. The CDR3 sequence is 13 residues long.

The chain combines TRBV2 with TRBJ1-5, with D possibly matching TRBD1 (6 bases). CDR1 and CDR2 from the germline V gene are SNHLY and FYNNEI. CDR3 length equals 15 residues. V dropped 5 bases and J dropped 4 bases, with 15 bases sitting between them. CDR3 DNA sequence: TGTGCCAGCAGTCCGTTCGGACAGCAGAATCAGCCCCAGCATTTT. This encodes CASSPFGQQNQPQHF.

This clone has a handful of counts. The V and J genes are TRBV5-1 and TRBJ1-2; D call uncertain. Germline values: CDR1 SGHRS, CDR2 YFSETQ. CDR3 length: 10 amino acids. V was cut by 0 bases and J by 8 bases, with 2 bases left in between. CDR3 residues: CASSLGGYTF. CDR3 nucleotides: TGCGCCAGCAGCTTGGGGGGCTACACCTTC.

In its sample, this clone was seen many times. Here the CDR3 reads CAIQGRSGNTIYF. The CDR3 region has the DNA TGTGCCATACAGGGTCGCTCTGGAAACACCATATATTTT. The V gene is TRBV2, the J gene TRBJ1-3; weak D call: TRBD1 (6 bases). CDR3 length: 13 residues. Trimming shortened V by 10 bases and J by 0 bases, and 10 bases separated the two germline ends. Germline V gene data show CDR1 as SNHLY and CDR2 as FYNNEI. The complete variable domain, with remaining parts taken from reference TRBV2 and TRBJ1-3, reads EPEVTQTPSHQVTQMGQEVILRCVPISNHLYFYWYRQILGQKVEFLVSFYNNEISEKSEIFDDQFSVERPDGSNFTLKIRSTKLEDSAMYFCAIQGRSGNTIYFGEGSWLTVV.

This clone was seen a few times. V gene TRBV15 combines with J gene TRBJ2-7; D is uncertain. Germline CDR1 reads LNHNV; CDR2 reads YYDKDF (reference sequence). This CDR3 is 14 amino acids long. V lost 0 bases and J lost 3, with 9 bases in between. CDR3 sequence: CATSRDLSVYEQYF. In DNA, the CDR3 is TGTGCCACCAGCAGAGATCTCAGCGTCTACGAGCAGTACTTC.

The chain links TRBV30 to TRBJ1-5, with D perhaps matching TRBD1 (5 bases). The CDR3 spans 12 residues. CDR1 GTSNPN and CDR2 SVGIG come from the germline V gene (reference sequence). Trimming took off 5 bases at V and 0 bases at J, with 5 bases between the two ends. The CDR3 DNA reads as TGTGCCTGGGGGGGTAGCAATCAGCCCCAGCATTTT. This encodes CAWGGSNQPQHF.

The chain is built from TRBV28 and TRBJ2-7; D is ambiguous. The CDR3 extends over 15 amino acids. V dropped 8 bases and J dropped 4 bases, with 21 bases sitting between them. Germline-derived CDR1 and CDR2 are MDHEN and SYDVKM. CDR3 sequence: CASSVLSLPVYEQYF. In DNA form, the CDR3 reads TGTGCCAGCTCTGTTTTGTCCTTACCGGTTTACGAGCAGTACTTC.

V and J are TRBV5-1 and TRBJ2-5; 8 nucleotides align to TRBD2. Germline-derived CDR1 and CDR2 are SGHRS and YFSETQ. The V segment lost 4 bases and the J segment 2 bases; nucleotides outside the gene matches: 7. The CDR3 has 15 amino acids. This CDR3 reads CASSIRLASQETQYF. The CDR3 region has the DNA TGCGCCAGCAGCATCAGACTAGCGTCTCAAGAGACCCAGTACTTC.

This CDR3 reads CAISLGQGKGNTEAFF. CDR3 DNA: TGTGCCATCAGTTTGGGACAGGGGAAGGGGAACACTGAAGCTTTCTTT. This chain uses TRBV10-3 with TRBJ1-1; TRBD1 aligns across 10 bases. Germline V lookup: CDR1 ENHRY, CDR2 SYGVKD. The CDR3 runs 16 residues. Germline trimming cut 5 bases from V and 1 base from J; bases unmatched to any gene: 7.

The CDR3 sequence: CASTKTLNYNEQFF. As DNA, the CDR3 is TGTGCCAGCACCAAAACACTAAACTACAATGAGCAGTTCTTC. This sequence joins TRBV5-4 and TRBJ2-1; no clear D. V gave up 6 bases and J gave up 3 bases, with 13 bases separating them. The CDR3 runs 14 residues. Germline CDR1 and CDR2: SGHNT and YYREEE (reference sequence).

The chain has TRBV5-8 and TRBJ2-3, with 9 positions matching TRBD2. The CDR3 totals 16 residues. Trimming cost V 2 bases and J 3 bases; bases outside gene matches: 7. Per the germline V gene, CDR1 is SGHTS and CDR2 is YDEGEE. CDR3 coding DNA: TGTGCCAGCAGCTTCCGTCTAGCGGGAAGTACAGATACGCAGTATTTT. It encodes CASSFRLAGSTDTQYF.

This chain uses TRBV7-2 with TRBJ2-3, with 12 positions matching TRBD2. The CDR3 has 16 amino acids. The germline V gene has CDR1 SGHTA and CDR2 FQGNSA. V trimming: 4 bases; J trimming: 5 bases; junction bases outside the gene matches: 7. The CDR3 is CASSYLAGGPVDTQYF. DNA of the CDR3: TGTGCCAGCAGCTATCTAGCGGGAGGGCCTGTAGATACGCAGTATTTT.